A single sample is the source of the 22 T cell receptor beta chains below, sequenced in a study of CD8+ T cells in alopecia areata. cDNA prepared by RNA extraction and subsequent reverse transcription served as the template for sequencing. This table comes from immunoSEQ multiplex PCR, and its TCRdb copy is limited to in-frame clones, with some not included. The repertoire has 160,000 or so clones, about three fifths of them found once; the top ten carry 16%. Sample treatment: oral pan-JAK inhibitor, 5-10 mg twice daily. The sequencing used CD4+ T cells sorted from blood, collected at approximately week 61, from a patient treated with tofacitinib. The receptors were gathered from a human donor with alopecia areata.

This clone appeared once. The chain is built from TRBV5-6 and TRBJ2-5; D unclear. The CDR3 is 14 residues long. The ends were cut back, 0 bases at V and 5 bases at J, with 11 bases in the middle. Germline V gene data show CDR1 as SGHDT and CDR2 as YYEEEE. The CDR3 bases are TGTGCCAGCAGCTTGGCGGGTAGGGTTGAGACCCAGTACTTC. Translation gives CASSLAGRVETQYF.

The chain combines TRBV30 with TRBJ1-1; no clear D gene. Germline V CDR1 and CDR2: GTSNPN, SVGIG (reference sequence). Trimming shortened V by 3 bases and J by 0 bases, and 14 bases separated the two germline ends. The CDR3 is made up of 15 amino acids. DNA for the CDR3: TGTGCCTGGAGGCGCCCCGGGCCCATGAACACTGAAGCTTTCTTT. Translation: CAWRRPGPMNTEAFF.

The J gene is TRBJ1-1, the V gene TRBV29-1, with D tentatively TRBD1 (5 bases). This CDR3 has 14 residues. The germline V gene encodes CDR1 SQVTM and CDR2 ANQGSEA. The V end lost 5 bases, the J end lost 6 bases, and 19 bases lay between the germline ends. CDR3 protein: CSVLGPLRGAEAFF. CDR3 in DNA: TGCAGCGTTTTGGGACCCCTTCGCGGGGCTGAAGCTTTCTTT.

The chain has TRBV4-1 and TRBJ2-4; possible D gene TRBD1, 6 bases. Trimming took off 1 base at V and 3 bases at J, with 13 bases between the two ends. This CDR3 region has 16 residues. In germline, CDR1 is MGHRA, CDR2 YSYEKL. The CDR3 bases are TGCGCCAGCAGCCAAGCAGGACAGACCTACAAAAACATTCAGTACTTC. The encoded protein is CASSQAGQTYKNIQYF.

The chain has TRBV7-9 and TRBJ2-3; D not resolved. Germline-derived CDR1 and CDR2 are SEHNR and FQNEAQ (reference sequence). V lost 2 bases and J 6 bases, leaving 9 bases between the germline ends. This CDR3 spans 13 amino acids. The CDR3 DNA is TGTGCCAGCAGCTTAACCTCCTCGGATACGCAGTATTTT. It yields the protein CASSLTSSDTQYF.

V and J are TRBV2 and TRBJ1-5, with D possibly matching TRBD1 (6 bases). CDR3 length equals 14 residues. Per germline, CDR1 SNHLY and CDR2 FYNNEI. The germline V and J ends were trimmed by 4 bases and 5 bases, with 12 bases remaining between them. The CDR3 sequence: CASSVGRGHQPQHF. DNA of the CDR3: TGTGCCAGCAGTGTCGGCAGGGGACATCAGCCCCAGCATTTT.

The CDR3 spells CASSLDTDTQYF. DNA for the CDR3: TGTGCCAGCAGCTTAGACACAGATACGCAGTATTTT. This chain uses TRBV7-9 with TRBJ2-3; D not certain. CDR1 is SEHNR and CDR2 is FQNEAQ in the germline V gene (reference sequence). There are 12 residues in the CDR3. Deletions cut 1 base from V and 2 bases from J, with 1 base between.

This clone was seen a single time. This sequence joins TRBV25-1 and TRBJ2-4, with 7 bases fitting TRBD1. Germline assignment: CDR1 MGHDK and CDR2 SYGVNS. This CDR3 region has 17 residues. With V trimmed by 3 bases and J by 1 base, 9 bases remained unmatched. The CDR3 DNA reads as TGTGCCAGCAGTGATAACAGACAGGGATGGGCCAAAAACATTCAGTACTTC. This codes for CASSDNRQGWAKNIQYF.

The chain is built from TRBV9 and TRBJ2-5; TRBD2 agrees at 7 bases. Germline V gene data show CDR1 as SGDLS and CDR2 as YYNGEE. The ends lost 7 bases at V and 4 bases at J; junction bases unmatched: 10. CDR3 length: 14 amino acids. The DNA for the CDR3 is TGTGCCAGCTCAATGACTAGCCGGCTAGAGACCCAGTACTTC. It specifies CASSMTSRLETQYF. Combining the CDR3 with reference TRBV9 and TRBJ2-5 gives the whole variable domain DSGVTQTPKHLITATGQRVTLRCSPRSGDLSVYWYQQSLDQGLQFLIQYYNGEERAKGNILERFSAQQFPDLHSELNLSSLELGDSALYFCASSMTSRLETQYFGPGTRLLVL.

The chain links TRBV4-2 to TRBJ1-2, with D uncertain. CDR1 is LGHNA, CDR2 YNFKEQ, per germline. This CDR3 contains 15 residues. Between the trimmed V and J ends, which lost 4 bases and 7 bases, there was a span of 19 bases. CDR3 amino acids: CASSPSTETFIGYTF. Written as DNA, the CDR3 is TGTGCCAGCAGCCCGAGTACAGAGACATTCATTGGCTACACCTTC.

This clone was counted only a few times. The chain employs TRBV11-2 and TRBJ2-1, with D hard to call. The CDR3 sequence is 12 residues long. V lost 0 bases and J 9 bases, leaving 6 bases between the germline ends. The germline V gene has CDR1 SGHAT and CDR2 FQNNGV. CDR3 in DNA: TGTGCCAGCAGCTTAGACGTGGGTGAGCAGTTCTTC. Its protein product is CASSLDVGEQFF.

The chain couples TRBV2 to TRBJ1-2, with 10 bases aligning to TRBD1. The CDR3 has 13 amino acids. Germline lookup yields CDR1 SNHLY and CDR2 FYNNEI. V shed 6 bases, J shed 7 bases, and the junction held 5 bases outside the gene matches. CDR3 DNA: TGTGCCAGCAGGGGACAGGGGCGGCCTGGCTACACCTTC. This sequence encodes CASRGQGRPGYTF. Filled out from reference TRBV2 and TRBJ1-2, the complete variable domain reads EPEVTQTPSHQVTQMGQEVILRCVPISNHLYFYWYRQILGQKVEFLVSFYNNEISEKSEIFDDQFSVERPDGSNFTLKIRSTKLEDSAMYFCASRGQGRPGYTFGSGTRLTVV.

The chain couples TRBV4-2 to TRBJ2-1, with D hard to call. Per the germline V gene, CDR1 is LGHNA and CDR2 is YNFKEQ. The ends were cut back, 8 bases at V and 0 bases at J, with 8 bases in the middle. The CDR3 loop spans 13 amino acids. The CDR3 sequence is CASAGPSYNEQFF. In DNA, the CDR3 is TGTGCCAGCGCCGGGCCCTCCTACAATGAGCAGTTCTTC.

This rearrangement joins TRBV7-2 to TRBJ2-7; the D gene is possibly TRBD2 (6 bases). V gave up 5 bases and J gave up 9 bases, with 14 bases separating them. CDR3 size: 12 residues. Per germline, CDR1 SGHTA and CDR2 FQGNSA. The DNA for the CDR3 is TGTGCCAGCAGCCCCGACGGGGGTGGGCAGTACTTC. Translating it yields CASSPDGGGQYF.

The DNA of the CDR3 is TGTGCCTGGAGTTCTGGGACAGCAGAGACCCAGTACTTC. Translated: CAWSSGTAETQYF. The rearrangement joins TRBV30 to TRBJ2-5, with 7 bases matching TRBD1. V lost 2 bases, J lost 4 bases, and 4 bases stayed unmatched. The CDR3 length is 13 residues. CDR1 is GTSNPN, CDR2 SVGIG, per germline (reference sequence).

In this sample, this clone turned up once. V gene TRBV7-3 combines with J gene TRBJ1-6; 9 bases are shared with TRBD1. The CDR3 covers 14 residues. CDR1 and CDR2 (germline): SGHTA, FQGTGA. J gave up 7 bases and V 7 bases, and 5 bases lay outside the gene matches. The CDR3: CASKQGAENSPLHF. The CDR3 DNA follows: TGTGCCAGCAAACAGGGGGCGGAGAATTCACCCCTCCACTTT.

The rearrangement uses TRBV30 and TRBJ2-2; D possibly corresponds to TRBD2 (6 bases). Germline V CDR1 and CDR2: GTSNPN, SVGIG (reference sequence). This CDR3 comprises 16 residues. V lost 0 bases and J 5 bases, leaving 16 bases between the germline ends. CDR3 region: CAWSVRVGGPTGELFF. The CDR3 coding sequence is TGTGCCTGGAGTGTACGGGTCGGGGGACCTACCGGGGAGCTGTTTTTT. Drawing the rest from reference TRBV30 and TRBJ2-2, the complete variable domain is SQTIHQWPATLVQPVGSPLSLECTVEGTSNPNLYWYRQAAGRGLQLLFYSVGIGQISSEVPQNLSASRPQDRQFILSSKKLLLSDSGFYLCAWSVRVGGPTGELFFGEGSRLTVL.

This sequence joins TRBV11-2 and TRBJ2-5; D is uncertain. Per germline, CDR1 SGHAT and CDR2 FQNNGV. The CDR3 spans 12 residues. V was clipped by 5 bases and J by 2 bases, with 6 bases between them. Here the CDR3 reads CASSALQETQYF. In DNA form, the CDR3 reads TGTGCCAGCAGCGCCTTACAAGAGACCCAGTACTTC.

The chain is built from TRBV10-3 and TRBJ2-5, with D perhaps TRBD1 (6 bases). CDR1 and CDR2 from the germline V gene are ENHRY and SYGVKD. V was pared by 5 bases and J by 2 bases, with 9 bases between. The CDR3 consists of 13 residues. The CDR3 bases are TGTGCCATCAGTTACGGGACACAAGAGACCCAGTACTTC. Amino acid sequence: CAISYGTQETQYF.

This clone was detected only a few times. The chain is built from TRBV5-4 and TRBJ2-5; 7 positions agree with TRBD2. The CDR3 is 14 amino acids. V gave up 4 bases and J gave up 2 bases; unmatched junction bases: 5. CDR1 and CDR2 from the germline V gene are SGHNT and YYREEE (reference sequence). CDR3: CASSPGLSQETQYF. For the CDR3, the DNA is TGTGCCAGCAGCCCGGGACTATCACAAGAGACCCAGTACTTC.

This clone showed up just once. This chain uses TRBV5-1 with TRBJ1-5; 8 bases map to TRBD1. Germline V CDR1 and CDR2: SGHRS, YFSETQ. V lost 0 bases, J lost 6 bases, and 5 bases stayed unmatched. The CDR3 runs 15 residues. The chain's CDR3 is CASSLEPGGGQPQHF. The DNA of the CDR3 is TGCGCCAGCAGCTTGGAGCCAGGGGGCGGTCAGCCCCAGCATTTT.

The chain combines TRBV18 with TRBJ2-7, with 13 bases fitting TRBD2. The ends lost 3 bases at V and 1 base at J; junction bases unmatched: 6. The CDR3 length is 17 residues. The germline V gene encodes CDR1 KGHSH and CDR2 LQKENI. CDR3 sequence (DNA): TGTGCCAGCTCACCCCGGACTAGCGGGGGTCTATCCTACGAGCAGTACTTC. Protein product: CASSPRTSGGLSYEQYF.